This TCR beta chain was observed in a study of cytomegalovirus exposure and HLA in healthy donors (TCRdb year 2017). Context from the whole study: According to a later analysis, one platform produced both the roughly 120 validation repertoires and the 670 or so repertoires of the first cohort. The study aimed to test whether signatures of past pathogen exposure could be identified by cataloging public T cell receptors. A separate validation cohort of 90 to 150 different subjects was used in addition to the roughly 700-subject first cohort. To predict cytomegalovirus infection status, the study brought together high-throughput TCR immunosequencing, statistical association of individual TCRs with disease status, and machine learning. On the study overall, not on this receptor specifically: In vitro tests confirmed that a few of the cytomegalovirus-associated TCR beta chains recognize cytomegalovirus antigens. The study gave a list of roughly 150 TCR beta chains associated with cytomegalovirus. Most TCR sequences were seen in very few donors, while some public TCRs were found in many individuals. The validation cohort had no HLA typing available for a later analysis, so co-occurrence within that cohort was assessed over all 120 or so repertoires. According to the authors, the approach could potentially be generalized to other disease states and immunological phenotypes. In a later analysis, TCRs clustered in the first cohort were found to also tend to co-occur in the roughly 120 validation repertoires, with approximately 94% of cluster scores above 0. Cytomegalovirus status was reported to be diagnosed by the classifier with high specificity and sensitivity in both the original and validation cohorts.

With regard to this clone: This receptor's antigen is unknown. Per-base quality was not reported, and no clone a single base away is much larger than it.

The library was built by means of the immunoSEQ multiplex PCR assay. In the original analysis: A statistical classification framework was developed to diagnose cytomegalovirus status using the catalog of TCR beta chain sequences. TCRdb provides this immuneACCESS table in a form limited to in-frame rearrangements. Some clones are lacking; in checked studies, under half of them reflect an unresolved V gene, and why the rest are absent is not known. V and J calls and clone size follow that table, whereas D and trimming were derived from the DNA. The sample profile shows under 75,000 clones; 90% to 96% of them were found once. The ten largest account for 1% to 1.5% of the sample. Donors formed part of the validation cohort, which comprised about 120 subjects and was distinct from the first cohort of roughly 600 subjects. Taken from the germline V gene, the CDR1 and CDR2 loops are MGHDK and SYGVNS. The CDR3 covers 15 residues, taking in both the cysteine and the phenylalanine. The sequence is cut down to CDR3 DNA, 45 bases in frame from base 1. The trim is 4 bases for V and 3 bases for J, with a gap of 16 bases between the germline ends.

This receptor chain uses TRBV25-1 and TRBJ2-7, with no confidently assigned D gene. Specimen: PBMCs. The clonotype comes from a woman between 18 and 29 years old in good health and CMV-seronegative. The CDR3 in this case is CASSGWSNSGYEQYF. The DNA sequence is TGTGCCAGCAGTGGCTGGTCGAACTCGGGCTACGAGCAGTACTTC.